The present TCR beta chain was sequenced within a study of OX40 agonist ivuxolimab in advanced cancers. As for the study in general: The dose-escalation cohort was approximately 80% male, with a mean age of 60 years, ranging about 20 to 85.

Some clones are missing from TCRdb's copy, which holds only in-frame ones; the method was immunoSEQ multiplex PCR. Here the sample spans some 69,000 clones, approximately 92% being singletons. This CDR3 comprises 16 residues. In germline, CDR1 is LGHNA, CDR2 YNFKEQ. The junction had 7 bases not matched to a gene; V was cut back by 1 base and J by 7 bases. About this clone: Its specificity is not known.

Patients with autoimmune history or systemic immunosuppression were excluded. Points from the study as a whole: The CD4+ and CD8+ T cells in the blood had expanded clonally by week 6 at 0.1 to 3.0 mg/kg.

This material consisted of CD4+ or CD8+ T cells sorted from blood, taken in a trial of the OX40 agonist ivuxolimab. This sequence was found in an adult with an advanced solid tumor such as melanoma, head and neck, liver or kidney cancer. This chain joins TRBV4-2 and TRBJ2-2; TRBD1 agrees at 9 bases. The CDR3 region has the DNA TGTGCCAGCAGCCAAGTGTATAGGACAGGGGTCGGGGAGCTGTTTTTT. Protein: CASSQVYRTGVGELFF.